What follows are 5 T cell receptor beta chains derived from one specimen sequenced in a study of OX40 agonist ivuxolimab in advanced cancers. Sequencing used immunoSEQ multiplex PCR; TCRdb keeps in-frame clones, though not all of them. This repertoire shows some 51,000 clones, around 77% found once; its top ten account for around 2%. Sequenced here: CD4+ or CD8+ T cells sorted from blood, sampled in a trial of the OX40 agonist ivuxolimab. These receptors were collected from an adult with an advanced solid tumor such as melanoma, head and neck, liver or kidney cancer.

This chain uses TRBV5-1 with TRBJ1-1, with D perhaps matching TRBD1 (6 bases). Germline CDR1 reads SGHRS; CDR2 reads YFSETQ. This CDR3 is 17 amino acids long. Between the trimmed V and J ends, which lost 0 bases and 1 base, there was a span of 16 bases. The CDR3 DNA is TGCGCCAGCAGCTTGGGCACCGGACAGCTCACGAACACTGAAGCTTTCTTT. This encodes CASSLGTGQLTNTEAFF.

This chain links TRBV5-1 with TRBJ1-1, with D possibly TRBD1 on 6 matching bases. The length of the CDR3 is 13 residues. The ends were cut back, 0 bases at V and 7 bases at J, with 10 bases in the middle. Germline V gene sequence: CDR1 SGHRS, CDR2 YFSETQ. The CDR3 sequence: CASSLGLDSEAFF. CDR3 nucleotide sequence: TGCGCCAGCAGCTTGGGTTTGGACAGTGAAGCTTTCTTT.

This clone was counted only a few times. The rearrangement joins TRBV11-2 to TRBJ2-5; possibly TRBD1 or TRBD2 for D (6 bases each). The CDR3 sequence is 18 residues long. V lost 5 bases, J lost 1 base, and 23 bases lay in between. The germline CDR1 and CDR2 sequences are SGHAT and FQNNGV. The CDR3 spells CASSTQGPWAGGQETQYF. DNA for the CDR3: TGTGCCAGCAGCACACAGGGACCCTGGGCCGGGGGCCAAGAGACCCAGTACTTC.

This rearrangement joins TRBV4-2 to TRBJ2-7; 7 bases map to TRBD2. The length of the CDR3 is 15 residues. The V gene's germline CDR1 is LGHNA and CDR2 YNFKEQ. Trimming cost V 4 bases and J 9 bases; bases outside gene matches: 15. CDR3 sequence (DNA): TGTGCCAGCAGCCCGACTAGCAGGTGGGGGTCGGGGCAGTACTTC. This translates into CASSPTSRWGSGQYF.

The V and J genes are TRBV5-1 and TRBJ2-1; D unclear. This CDR3 contains 15 residues. The germline gives CDR1 SGHRS, CDR2 YFSETQ. The germline V and J ends were trimmed by 4 bases and 5 bases, with 16 bases remaining between them. The chain's CDR3 is CASSVRTLGNNEQFF. CDR3 in DNA: TGCGCCAGCAGCGTGAGAACCCTCGGAAACAATGAGCAGTTCTTC.